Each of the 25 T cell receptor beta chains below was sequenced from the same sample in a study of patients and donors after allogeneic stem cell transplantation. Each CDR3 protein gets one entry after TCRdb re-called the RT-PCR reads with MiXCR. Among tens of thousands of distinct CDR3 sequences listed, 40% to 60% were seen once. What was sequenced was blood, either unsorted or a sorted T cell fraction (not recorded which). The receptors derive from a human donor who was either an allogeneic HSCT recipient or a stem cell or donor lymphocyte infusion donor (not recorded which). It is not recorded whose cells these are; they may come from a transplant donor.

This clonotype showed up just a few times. Here the CDR3 DNA reads TGTGCCAGCAGTCCCTCTAAGGCAGGCCGGTTGAACACTGAAGCTTTCTTT. Translated: CASSPSKAGRLNTEAFF. This chain links TRBV28 with TRBJ1-1; D remains unclear. V gave up 5 bases and J gave up 0 bases, with 19 bases separating them. CDR3 size: 17 residues. Germline V gene sequence: CDR1 MDHEN, CDR2 SYDVKM.

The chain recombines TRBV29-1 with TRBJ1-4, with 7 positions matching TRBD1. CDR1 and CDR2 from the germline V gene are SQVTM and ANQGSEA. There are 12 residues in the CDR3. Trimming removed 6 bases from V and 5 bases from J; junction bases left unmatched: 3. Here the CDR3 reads CSVRRGNEKLFF. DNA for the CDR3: TGCAGCGTGCGCAGGGGGAATGAAAAACTGTTTTTT.

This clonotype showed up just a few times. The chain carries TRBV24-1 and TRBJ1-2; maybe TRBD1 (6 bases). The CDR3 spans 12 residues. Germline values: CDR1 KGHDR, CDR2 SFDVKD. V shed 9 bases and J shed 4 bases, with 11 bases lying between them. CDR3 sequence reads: CATQDRVYGYTF. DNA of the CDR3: TGTGCCACCCAGGACAGAGTCTATGGCTACACCTTC.

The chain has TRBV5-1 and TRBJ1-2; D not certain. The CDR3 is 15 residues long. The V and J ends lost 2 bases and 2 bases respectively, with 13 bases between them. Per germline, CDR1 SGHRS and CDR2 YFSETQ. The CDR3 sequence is CASSFDGHVNYGYTF. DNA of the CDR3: TGCGCCAGCAGCTTCGACGGCCATGTAAACTATGGCTACACCTTC. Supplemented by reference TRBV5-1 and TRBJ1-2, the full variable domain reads KAGVTQTPRYLIKTRGQQVTLSCSPISGHRSVSWYQQTPGQGLQFLFEYFSETQRNKGNFPGRFSGRQFSNSRSEMNVSTLELGDSALYLCASSFDGHVNYGYTFGSGTRLTVV.

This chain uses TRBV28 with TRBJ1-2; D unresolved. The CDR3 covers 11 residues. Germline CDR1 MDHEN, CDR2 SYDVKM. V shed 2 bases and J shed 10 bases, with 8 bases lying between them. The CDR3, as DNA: TGTGCCAGCAGTTTAGGCGGGAACTACACCTTC. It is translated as CASSLGGNYTF.

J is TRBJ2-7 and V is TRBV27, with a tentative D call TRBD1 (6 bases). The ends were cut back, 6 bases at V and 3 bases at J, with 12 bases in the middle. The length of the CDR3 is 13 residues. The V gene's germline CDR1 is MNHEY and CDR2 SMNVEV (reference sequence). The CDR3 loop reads CASSTGIRYEQYF. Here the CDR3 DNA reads TGTGCCAGCAGCACAGGGATACGCTACGAGCAGTACTTC.

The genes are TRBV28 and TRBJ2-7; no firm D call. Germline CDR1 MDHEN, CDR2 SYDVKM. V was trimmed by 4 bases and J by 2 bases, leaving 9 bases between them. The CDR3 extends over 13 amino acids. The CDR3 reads CASSSDGPYEQYF. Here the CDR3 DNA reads TGTGCCAGCAGTTCGGACGGACCCTACGAGCAGTACTTC.

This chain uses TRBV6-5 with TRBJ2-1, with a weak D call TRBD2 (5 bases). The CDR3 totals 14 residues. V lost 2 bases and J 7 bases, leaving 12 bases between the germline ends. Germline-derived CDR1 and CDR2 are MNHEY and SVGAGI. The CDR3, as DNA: TGTGCCAGCAGTTACGGTGGGAGTACGAATGAGCAGTTCTTC. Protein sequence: CASSYGGSTNEQFF.

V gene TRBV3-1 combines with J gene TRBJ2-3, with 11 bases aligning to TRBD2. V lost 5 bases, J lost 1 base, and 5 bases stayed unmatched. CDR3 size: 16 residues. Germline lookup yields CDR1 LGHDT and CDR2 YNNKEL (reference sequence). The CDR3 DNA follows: TGTGCCAGCAGCTATAGCGGGGGGGAGGGCACAGATACGCAGTATTTT. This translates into CASSYSGGEGTDTQYF.

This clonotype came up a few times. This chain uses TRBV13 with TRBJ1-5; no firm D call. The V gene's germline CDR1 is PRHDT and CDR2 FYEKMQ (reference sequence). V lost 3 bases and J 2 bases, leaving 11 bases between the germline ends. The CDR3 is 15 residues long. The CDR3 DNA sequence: TGTGCCAGCAGCTTGTCCCCTCAGGGCAATCAGCCCCAGCATTTT. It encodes CASSLSPQGNQPQHF.

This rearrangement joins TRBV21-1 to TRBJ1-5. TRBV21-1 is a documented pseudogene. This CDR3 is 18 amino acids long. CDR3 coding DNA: TGTGCCAGCAGCGAAGGTGGCTACCAGCTGGAGGGAGATCAGCCCCAGCATTTT. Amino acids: CASSEGGYQLEGDQPQHF.

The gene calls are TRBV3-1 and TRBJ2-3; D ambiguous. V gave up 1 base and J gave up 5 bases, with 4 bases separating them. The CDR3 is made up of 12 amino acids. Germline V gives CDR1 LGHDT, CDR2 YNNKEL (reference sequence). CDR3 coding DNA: TGTGCCAGCAGCCAAGGAGTAGATACGCAGTATTTT. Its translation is CASSQGVDTQYF.

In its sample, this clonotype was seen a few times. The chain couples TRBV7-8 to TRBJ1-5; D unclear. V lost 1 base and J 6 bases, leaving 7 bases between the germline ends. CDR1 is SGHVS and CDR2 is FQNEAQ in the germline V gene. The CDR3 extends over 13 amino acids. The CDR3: CASSLVEGQPQHF. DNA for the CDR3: TGTGCCAGCAGCTTAGTGGAGGGTCAGCCCCAGCATTTT.

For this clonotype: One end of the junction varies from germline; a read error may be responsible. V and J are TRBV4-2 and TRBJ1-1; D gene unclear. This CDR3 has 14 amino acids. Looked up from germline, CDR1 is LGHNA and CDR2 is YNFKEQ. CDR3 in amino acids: CASSQDHEGRPAFF. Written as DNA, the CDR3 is TGTGCCAGCAGCCAAGATCACGAGGGCCGTCCCGCTTTTTTT.

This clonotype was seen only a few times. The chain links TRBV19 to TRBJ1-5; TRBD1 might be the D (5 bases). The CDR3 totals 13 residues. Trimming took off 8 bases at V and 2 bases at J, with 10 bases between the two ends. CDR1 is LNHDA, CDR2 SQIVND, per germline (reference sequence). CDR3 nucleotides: TGTGCCAGTGTTCGGGGCGGCAATCAGCCCCAGCATTTT. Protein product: CASVRGGNQPQHF.

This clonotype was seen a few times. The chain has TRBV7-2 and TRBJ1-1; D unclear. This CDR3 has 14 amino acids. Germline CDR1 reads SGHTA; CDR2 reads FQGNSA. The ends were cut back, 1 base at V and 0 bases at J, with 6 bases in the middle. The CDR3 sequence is CASSLVGLNTEAFF. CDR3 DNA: TGTGCCAGCAGCTTAGTCGGCTTGAACACTGAAGCTTTCTTT.

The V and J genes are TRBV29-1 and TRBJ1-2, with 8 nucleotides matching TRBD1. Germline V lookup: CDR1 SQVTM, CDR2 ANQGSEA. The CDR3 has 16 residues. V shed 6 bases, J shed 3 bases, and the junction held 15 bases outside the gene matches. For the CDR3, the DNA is TGCAGCGTACCCGGGACAGGCCGTCGCGGGGACTATGGCTACACCTTC. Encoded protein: CSVPGTGRRGDYGYTF.

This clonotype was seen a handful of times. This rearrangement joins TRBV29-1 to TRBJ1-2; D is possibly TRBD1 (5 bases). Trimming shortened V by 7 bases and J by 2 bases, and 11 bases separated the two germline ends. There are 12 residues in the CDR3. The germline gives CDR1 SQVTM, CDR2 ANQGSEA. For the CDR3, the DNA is TGCAGCGGCCGGGACTGGAACTATGGCTACACCTTC. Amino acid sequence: CSGRDWNYGYTF.

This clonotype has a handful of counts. The CDR3 loop reads CSVEGAESRYGYTF. Written as DNA, the CDR3 is TGCAGCGTTGAAGGAGCAGAATCTCGGTATGGCTACACCTTC. This chain connects TRBV29-1 to TRBJ1-2, with D unresolved. Germline CDR1 and CDR2: SQVTM and ANQGSEA. V was clipped by 1 base and J by 5 bases, with 14 bases between them. The length of the CDR3 is 14 residues.

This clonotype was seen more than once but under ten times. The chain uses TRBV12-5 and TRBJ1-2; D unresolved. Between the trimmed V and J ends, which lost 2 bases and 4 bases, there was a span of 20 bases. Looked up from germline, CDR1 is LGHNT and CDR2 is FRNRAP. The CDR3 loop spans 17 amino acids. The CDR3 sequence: CASGLHSRGIVTYGYTF. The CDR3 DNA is TGTGCTAGTGGTTTGCACTCCCGAGGTATCGTGACCTATGGCTACACCTTC.

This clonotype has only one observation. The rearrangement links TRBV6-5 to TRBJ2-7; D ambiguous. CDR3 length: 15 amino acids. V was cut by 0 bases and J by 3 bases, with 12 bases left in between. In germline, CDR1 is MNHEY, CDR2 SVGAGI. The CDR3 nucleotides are TGTGCCAGCAGTTACTCGAAACCAAGATTCTACGAGCAGTACTTC. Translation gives CASSYSKPRFYEQYF.

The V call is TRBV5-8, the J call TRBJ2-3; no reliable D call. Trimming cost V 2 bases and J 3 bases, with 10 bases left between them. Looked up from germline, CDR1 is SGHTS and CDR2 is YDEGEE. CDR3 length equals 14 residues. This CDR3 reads CASSFQETTDTQYF. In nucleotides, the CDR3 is TGTGCCAGCAGCTTTCAGGAAACAACAGATACGCAGTATTTT.

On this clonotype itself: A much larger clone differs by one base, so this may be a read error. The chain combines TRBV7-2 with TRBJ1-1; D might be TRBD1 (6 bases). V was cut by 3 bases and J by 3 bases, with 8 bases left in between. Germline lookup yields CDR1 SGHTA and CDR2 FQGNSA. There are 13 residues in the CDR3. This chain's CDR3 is CASSLNRDTEAFF. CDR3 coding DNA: TGTGCCAGCAGCTTGAACAGGGACACTGAAGCTTTCTTT.

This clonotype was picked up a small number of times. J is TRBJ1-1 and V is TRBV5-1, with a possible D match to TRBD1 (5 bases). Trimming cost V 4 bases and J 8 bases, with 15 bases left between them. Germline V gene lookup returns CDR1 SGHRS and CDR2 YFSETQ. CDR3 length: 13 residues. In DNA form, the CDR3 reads TGCGCCAGCAGCCTCGGGACGGTATACGAAGCTTTCTTT. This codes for CASSLGTVYEAFF. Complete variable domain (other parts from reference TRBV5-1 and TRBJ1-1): KAGVTQTPRYLIKTRGQQVTLSCSPISGHRSVSWYQQTPGQGLQFLFEYFSETQRNKGNFPGRFSGRQFSNSRSEMNVSTLELGDSALYLCASSLGTVYEAFFGQGTRLTVV.

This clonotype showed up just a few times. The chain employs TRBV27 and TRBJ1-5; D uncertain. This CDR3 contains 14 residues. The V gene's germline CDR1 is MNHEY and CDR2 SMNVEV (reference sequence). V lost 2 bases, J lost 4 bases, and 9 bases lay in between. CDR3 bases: TGTGCCAGCAGTTTACATCGGGAGAATCAGCCCCAGCATTTT. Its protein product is CASSLHRENQPQHF.